The 22 T cell receptor beta chains below all came from one sample that was sequenced in a study of neurological immune-mediated disorders. TCRdb re-called the 5' RACE reads with MiXCR, one entry per CDR3 protein. This table holds fewer than 40,000 distinct CDR3 sequences, around 4% found once. What was sequenced was CD4+ T cells from blood. Receptors were obtained from a woman aged 40 to 55 in good health.

This clonotype has a count of ten or more. V and J are TRBV2 and TRBJ1-1; possible D gene TRBD1, 5 bases. V was clipped by 9 bases and J by 0 bases, with 20 bases between them. The germline CDR1 and CDR2 sequences are SNHLY and FYNNEI. The CDR3 totals 16 residues. The CDR3, as DNA: TGTGCCAGTCAGCCGACAGACTGGGGGGTGAACACTGAAGCTTTCTTT. The encoded protein is CASQPTDWGVNTEAFF. Using reference TRBV2 and TRBJ1-1 for the parts outside the CDR3, the full variable domain is EPEVTQTPSHQVTQMGQEVILRCVPISNHLYFYWYRQILGQKVEFLVSFYNNEISEKSEIFDDQFSVERPDGSNFTLKIRSTKLEDSAMYFCASQPTDWGVNTEAFFGQGTRLTVV.

This clonotype was detected many times. The chain uses TRBV20-1 and TRBJ1-6; unclear D gene. Germline V gene sequence: CDR1 DFQATT, CDR2 SNEGSKA (reference sequence). Trimming shortened V by 3 bases and J by 0 bases, and 12 bases separated the two germline ends. The length of the CDR3 is 16 residues. The CDR3 sequence is CSARDSRGSYNSPLHF. For the CDR3, the DNA is TGCAGTGCTAGGGACTCACGGGGCTCCTATAATTCACCCCTCCACTTT.

V usage is TRBV27 and J usage is TRBJ2-7; 12 positions match TRBD1. Trimming at V came to 4 bases and at J to 7 bases, leaving 5 bases not matched to a gene. Germline CDR1 and CDR2: MNHEY and SMNVEV (reference sequence). The CDR3 has 14 residues. The CDR3, as DNA: TGTGCCAGCAGTTACCGGGACAGGGGGCAAGAGCAGTACTTC. Residues: CASSYRDRGQEQYF.

This clonotype has a count of ten or more. The chain recombines TRBV6-5 with TRBJ2-3; D may be TRBD2 (5 bases). CDR3 length equals 12 residues. Between the trimmed V and J ends, which lost 6 bases and 4 bases, there was a span of 8 bases. Germline assignment: CDR1 MNHEY and CDR2 SVGAGI. The CDR3 here is CASRDGADTQYF. DNA of the CDR3: TGTGCCAGCAGGGACGGGGCAGATACGCAGTATTTT.

This clonotype was detected ten times or more. The chain uses TRBV5-1 and TRBJ2-1; D perhaps matches TRBD1 (6 bases). Germline values: CDR1 SGHRS, CDR2 YFSETQ. The CDR3 is made up of 16 amino acids. The V end lost 3 bases, the J end lost 0 bases, and 13 bases lay between the germline ends. As DNA, the CDR3 is TGCGCCAGCAGCTCGCTACAGGGCGGCTCCTACAATGAGCAGTTCTTC. Translation gives CASSSLQGGSYNEQFF.

This clonotype was seen ten or more times. This rearrangement joins TRBV4-1 to TRBJ1-1, with D possibly matching TRBD1 (5 bases). Trimming pared 0 bases from V and 10 bases from J, leaving 12 bases between. The CDR3 runs to 13 residues. In germline, CDR1 is MGHRA, CDR2 YSYEKL. The CDR3 region is CASSQDRGVAAFF. The CDR3 nucleotides read TGCGCCAGCAGCCAAGATCGAGGGGTTGCAGCTTTCTTT.

This clonotype was seen repeatedly, ten times or more. The rearrangement links TRBV5-6 to TRBJ2-5, with 10 nucleotides matching TRBD1. The CDR3 sequence is 15 residues long. CDR1 and CDR2 (germline): SGHDT, YYEEEE. V trimming: 3 bases; J trimming: 5 bases; junction bases outside the gene matches: 7. The CDR3 region has the DNA TGTGCCAGCAGCTCGCCGGGACAGGGGCCGGAGACCCAGTACTTC. Translated: CASSSPGQGPETQYF.

This clonotype has at least ten counts. This chain joins TRBV5-1 and TRBJ2-7, with D possibly being TRBD1 (6 bases). The V and J ends lost 3 bases and 3 bases respectively, with 13 bases between them. CDR1 SGHRS and CDR2 YFSETQ come from the germline V gene. This CDR3 comprises 14 residues. The DNA for the CDR3 is TGCGCCAGCAGCTGGGGTAAGGGGGTCTACGAGCAGTACTTC. It codes for CASSWGKGVYEQYF.

There are many counts of this clonotype. V and J are TRBV20-1 and TRBJ1-2; no definite D call. This CDR3 region has 11 residues. V lost 0 bases and J lost 5, with 4 bases in between. Looked up from germline, CDR1 is DFQATT and CDR2 is SNEGSKA (reference sequence). CDR3 residues: CSAREVYGYTF. The CDR3, as DNA: TGCAGTGCTAGAGAAGTATATGGCTACACCTTC.

This clonotype was recorded many times. The rearrangement uses TRBV5-1 and TRBJ2-7, with 8 bases identical to TRBD1. This CDR3 spans 14 amino acids. Germline values: CDR1 SGHRS, CDR2 YFSETQ. Unmatched junction bases numbered 6, after V lost 2 bases and J lost 5 bases. DNA for the CDR3: TGCGCCAGCAGCTTCCGACAGGGGAGTAACGAGCAGTACTTC. The encoded protein is CASSFRQGSNEQYF.

In its sample, this clonotype was seen a few times. The chain joins TRBV20-1 to TRBJ1-6, with TRBD1 identical over 7 bases. The CDR3 sequence is 15 residues long. Germline V gives CDR1 DFQATT, CDR2 SNEGSKA (reference sequence). Trimming removed 0 bases from V and 6 bases from J; junction bases left unmatched: 5. The CDR3 DNA is TGCAGTGCTAGAGACAGGACAGGTCTTAATTCACCCCTCCACTTT. Translated: CSARDRTGLNSPLHF.

This clonotype showed up many times. The chain recombines TRBV19 with TRBJ1-3; TRBD1 is a possible D gene (6 bases). V was shortened by 7 bases and J by 9 bases, with 19 bases between the two germline ends. CDR1 and CDR2 from the germline V gene are LNHDA and SQIVND (reference sequence). This CDR3 has 14 amino acids. CDR3 in DNA: TGTGCCAGTACTTGTACAGGGACCGGATGCACCATATATTTT. Encoded protein: CASTCTGTGCTIYF.

This clonotype was observed many times. The chain employs TRBV5-1 and TRBJ1-3; no reliable D call. This CDR3 has 17 amino acids. Germline V CDR1 and CDR2: SGHRS, YFSETQ. The germline V and J ends were trimmed by 0 bases and 0 bases, with 13 bases remaining between them. The CDR3 nucleotides are TGCGCCAGCAGCTTGGCCGGTACAGCATACTCTGGAAACACCATATATTTT. Protein product: CASSLAGTAYSGNTIYF.

This clonotype was found many times. V and J are TRBV5-1 and TRBJ1-1; D call uncertain. Germline V CDR1 and CDR2: SGHRS, YFSETQ. Trimming took off 0 bases at V and 1 base at J, with 4 bases between the two ends. The CDR3 spans 13 residues. The CDR3 loop reads CASSLVPNTEAFF. The CDR3 DNA sequence: TGCGCCAGCAGCTTGGTGCCGAACACTGAAGCTTTCTTT.

This clonotype was observed at least ten times. This chain connects TRBV10-3 to TRBJ2-1; 10 nucleotides align to TRBD2. J lost 16 bases, V lost 6 bases, and 9 bases had no gene match. Germline-derived CDR1 and CDR2 are ENHRY and SYGVKD. This CDR3 comprises 12 residues. Here the CDR3 reads CAIREREGEPFF. The CDR3 coding sequence is TGTGCCATCAGGGAGCGGGAGGGCGAGCCCTTCTTC.

The table lists this clonotype with many counts. The chain is built from TRBV5-5 and TRBJ2-5; D unresolved. The CDR3 has 12 residues. Germline-derived CDR1 and CDR2 are SGHKS and YYEKEE (reference sequence). V lost 2 bases to trimming and J lost 2 bases, with 4 bases between them. The CDR3, as DNA: TGTGCCAGCAGCTTTGCACAAGAGACCCAGTACTTC. Amino acids: CASSFAQETQYF.

In this sample, this clonotype turned up many times. The chain carries TRBV5-1 and TRBJ1-1; D ambiguous. Germline V gene sequence: CDR1 SGHRS, CDR2 YFSETQ. The V gene lost 4 bases and the J gene lost 1 base, with 11 bases spanning the gap. CDR3 length: 14 amino acids. CDR3 region: CASSVADRNTEAFF. The CDR3 DNA is TGCGCCAGCAGCGTAGCCGACCGGAACACTGAAGCTTTCTTT.

This clonotype was observed many times. This chain joins TRBV30 and TRBJ2-1; TRBD2 agrees at 14 bases. Losses at the gene ends were 1 base for V and 9 bases for J; bases not matched to a gene: 5. CDR1 GTSNPN and CDR2 SVGIG come from the germline V gene (reference sequence). This CDR3 spans 15 amino acids. The CDR3, as DNA: TGTGCCTGGAGTGGCGGACTAGCGGGAGGAGGTGAGCAGTTCTTC. Protein sequence: CAWSGGLAGGGEQFF.

The sample holds many counts of this clonotype. CDR3 DNA sequence: TGTGCCAGCAGCCAAGCAGCGGGAAGATTGACCGGGGAGCTGTTTTTT. This sequence encodes CASSQAAGRLTGELFF. The V call is TRBV3-1, the J call TRBJ2-2; 7 nucleotides agree with TRBD2. The CDR3 is made up of 16 amino acids. Germline V gene lookup returns CDR1 LGHDT and CDR2 YNNKEL (reference sequence). With 1 base clipped from V and 5 bases from J, the junction kept 7 bases outside the gene matches.

In its sample, this clonotype was seen many times. The CDR3 nucleotides read TGTGCCATCAGTGAGATAGGGACGACAGAGACCCAGTACTTC. It codes for CAISEIGTTETQYF. The chain is built from TRBV10-3 and TRBJ2-5; D tentatively reads TRBD1 or TRBD2 (5 bases each). Germline V lookup: CDR1 ENHRY, CDR2 SYGVKD. V was pared by 2 bases and J by 4 bases, with 11 bases between. The CDR3 runs 14 residues.

This clonotype has a count of ten or more. V gene TRBV5-1 combines with J gene TRBJ1-1; D gene unclear. This CDR3 region has 15 residues. The germline V and J ends were trimmed by 1 base and 1 base, with 11 bases remaining between them. Per germline, CDR1 SGHRS and CDR2 YFSETQ. The CDR3 loop reads CASSLLSTQNTEAFF. CDR3 nucleotide sequence: TGCGCCAGCAGCTTGTTGAGTACTCAGAACACTGAAGCTTTCTTT.

This clonotype was counted many times. The chain combines TRBV11-2 with TRBJ2-7; 10 bases line up with TRBD1. J lost 4 bases, V lost 1 base, and 4 bases had no gene match. CDR3 length equals 15 residues. Germline V lookup: CDR1 SGHAT, CDR2 FQNNGV. The chain's CDR3 is CASSLVRDRGYEQYF. As DNA, the CDR3 is TGTGCCAGCAGCTTAGTGCGGGACAGGGGATACGAGCAGTACTTC.